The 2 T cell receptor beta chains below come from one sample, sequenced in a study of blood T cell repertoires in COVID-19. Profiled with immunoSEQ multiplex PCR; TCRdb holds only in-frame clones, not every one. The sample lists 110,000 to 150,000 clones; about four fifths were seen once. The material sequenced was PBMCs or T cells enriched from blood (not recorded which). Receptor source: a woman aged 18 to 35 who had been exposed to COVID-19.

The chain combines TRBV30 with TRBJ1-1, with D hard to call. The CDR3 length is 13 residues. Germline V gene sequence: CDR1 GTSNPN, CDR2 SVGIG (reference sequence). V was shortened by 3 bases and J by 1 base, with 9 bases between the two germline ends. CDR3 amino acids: CAWSPSSNTEAFF. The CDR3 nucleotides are TGTGCCTGGAGCCCGTCCTCGAACACTGAAGCTTTCTTT.

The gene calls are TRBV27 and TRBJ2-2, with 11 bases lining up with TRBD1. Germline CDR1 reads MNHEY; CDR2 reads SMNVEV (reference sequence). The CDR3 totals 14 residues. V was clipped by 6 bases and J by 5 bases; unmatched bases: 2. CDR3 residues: CASRGQGDTGELFF. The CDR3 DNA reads TGTGCCAGCAGGGGACAGGGGGATACCGGGGAGCTGTTTTTT.